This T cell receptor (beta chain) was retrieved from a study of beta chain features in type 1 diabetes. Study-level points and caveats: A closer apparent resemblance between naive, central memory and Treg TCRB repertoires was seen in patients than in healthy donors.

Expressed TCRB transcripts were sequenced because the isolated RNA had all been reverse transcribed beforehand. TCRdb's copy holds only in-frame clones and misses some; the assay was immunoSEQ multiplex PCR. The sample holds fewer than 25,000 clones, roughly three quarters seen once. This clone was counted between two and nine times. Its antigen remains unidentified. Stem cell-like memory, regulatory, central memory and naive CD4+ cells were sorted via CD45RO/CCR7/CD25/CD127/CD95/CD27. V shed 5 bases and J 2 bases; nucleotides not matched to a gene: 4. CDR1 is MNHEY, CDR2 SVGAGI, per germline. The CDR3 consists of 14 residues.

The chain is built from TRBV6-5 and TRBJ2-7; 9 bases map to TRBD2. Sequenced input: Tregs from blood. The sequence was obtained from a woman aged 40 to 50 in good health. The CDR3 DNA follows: TGTGCCAGCAGTAAAGCGGGGGGTACCTACGAGCAGTACTTC. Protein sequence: CASSKAGGTYEQYF.